This T cell receptor beta chain appears in the sequencing data of a study of cytomegalovirus exposure and HLA in healthy donors. This table comes from immunoSEQ multiplex PCR, and its TCRdb copy is limited to in-frame clones, with some not included. Counted here are about 44,000 clones, 93% occurring once; the ten biggest clones make up approximately 2%. The V gene's germline CDR1 is SGHAT and CDR2 FQNNGV. The CDR3 sequence is 14 residues long. V shed 1 base and J shed 4 bases, with 8 bases lying between them. The chain has TRBV11-2 and TRBJ1-3; no definite D call. The sequenced sample was PBMCs. The TCR originated in a woman aged 18-35 years in good health and CMV-seronegative. The CDR3 sequence: CASSLGYPGNTIYF. CDR3 nucleotide sequence: TGTGCCAGCAGCTTAGGCTACCCAGGAAACACCATATATTTT.